Only a few counts were recorded for the clone carrying this T cell receptor (beta chain). Antigen: not known. Library construction involved attaching unique molecular identifiers to individual cDNA molecules, which allowed quantitative, reproducible TCR counting. Authors' methods: A typical sample had approximately 93,000 TCRs, with about 23,224 to 750,000 overall. MiXCR, run by TCRdb on the 5' RACE reads, gives a single entry per CDR3 protein. The V and J calls reflect TCRdb's pipeline rather than the authors' work. The sample yields tens of thousands of distinct CDR3 sequences, about 8% seen once. This entry is derived from a study of human T cells and chemical hapten exposure. For the study at large: Per-sample variation in TCR yield stemmed mainly from small pooled library volume differences.

RNA extraction used unfractionated whole blood as the source of total RNA. V lost 2 bases and J 8 bases, leaving 15 bases between the germline ends. Looked up from germline, CDR1 is WSHSY and CDR2 is SAAADI. The CDR3 extends over 14 amino acids. General study results and limits: There was no change with DPC sensitization in TCRs above 1 in 1000 frequency.

This receptor was identified in a male donor in good health. J is TRBJ1-2 and V is TRBV10-2; a possible D gene is TRBD1 (5 bases). CDR3: CASSEKGEGSGYTF. The CDR3 coding sequence is TGCGCCAGCAGTGAGAAAGGAGAGGGGTCGGGCTACACCTTC.